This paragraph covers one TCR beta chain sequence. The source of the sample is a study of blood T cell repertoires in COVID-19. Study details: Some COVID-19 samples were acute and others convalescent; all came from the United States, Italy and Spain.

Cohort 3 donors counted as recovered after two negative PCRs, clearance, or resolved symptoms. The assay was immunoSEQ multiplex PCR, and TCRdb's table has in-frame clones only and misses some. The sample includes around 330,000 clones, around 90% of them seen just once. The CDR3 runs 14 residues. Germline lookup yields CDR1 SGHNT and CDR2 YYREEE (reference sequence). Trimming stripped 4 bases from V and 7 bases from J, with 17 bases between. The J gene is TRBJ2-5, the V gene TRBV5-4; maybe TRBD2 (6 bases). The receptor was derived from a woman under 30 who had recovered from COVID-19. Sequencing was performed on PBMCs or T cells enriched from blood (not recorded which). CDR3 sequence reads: CASSLAGTQGTQYF. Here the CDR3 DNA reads TGTGCCAGCAGCCTCGCCGGGACTCAGGGGACCCAGTACTTC.